The text below deals with one T cell receptor (beta chain). Other DNA sequences in the sample encode the same CDR3. Sequenced by immunoSEQ multiplex PCR; TCRdb stores in-frame clones only, minus some. This table holds about 380,000 clones, 80% to 90% found once. This sample is part of a study of blood T cell repertoires in COVID-19. The V and J ends lost 3 bases and 0 bases, in that order; junction bases with no gene match: 1. This CDR3 spans 15 amino acids. Germline values: CDR1 SEHNR, CDR2 FQNEAQ (reference sequence). Sequenced: PBMCs or T cells enriched from blood (not recorded which). The rearrangement joins TRBV7-9 to TRBJ1-1, with 10 positions matching TRBD1. The source of this sequence is a man aged 30 to 45 who had recovered from COVID-19. The CDR3: CASSLGTGVNTEAFF. The DNA of the CDR3 is TGTGCCAGCAGCTTGGGGACAGGGGTGAACACTGAAGCTTTCTTT.